This is a list of T cell receptor beta chains from one sample in a study of T cell responses to AZD1222 COVID-19 vaccine. The method was immunoSEQ multiplex PCR; TCRdb's version includes in-frame clones alone and lacks a portion of them. The sample has roughly 60,000 clones; about 83% are singletons. The sequenced sample was peripheral blood, obtained 28 days after the second AZD1222 dose. These receptors were taken from an adult who received the AZD1222 COVID-19 vaccine. Each CDR3 is given with its conserved first and last residue. The order of the fields is V gene, J gene, D gene, clone size, CDR3 protein, CDR3 DNA. D genes are given only for firm matches. Rows give clone size only sometimes, using once, few, many, or a class for an expanded clone.

V: TRBV4-2
J: TRBJ2-3
D: TRBD2
size: medium-sized
CDR3: CASSQSSGGYTDTQYF
DNA: TGTGCCAGCAGCCAATCGTCGGGGGGGTACACAGATACGCAGTATTTT

V: TRBV6-5
J: TRBJ1-2
D: TRBD1
size: .
CDR3: CASRGTGSYGYTF
DNA: TGTGCCAGCAGGGGGACAGGGTCCTATGGCTACACCTTC

V: TRBV28
J: TRBJ2-5
D: TRBD1
size: .
CDR3: CASSLRLQGLTETQYF
DNA: TGTGCCAGCAGTTTGAGATTACAGGGGTTGACGGAGACCCAGTACTTC

V: TRBV6-1
J: TRBJ1-4
D: TRBD1
size: .
CDR3: CASSEPGQGNEKLFF
DNA: TGTGCCAGCAGTGAGCCGGGACAGGGTAATGAAAAACTGTTTTTT

V: TRBV9
J: TRBJ2-5
D: TRBD2
size: .
CDR3: CASSAGLAGGPVQETQYF
DNA: TGTGCCAGCAGCGCGGGACTAGCGGGGGGGCCGGTCCAAGAGACCCAGTACTTC

V: TRBV10-3
J: TRBJ1-1
D: .
size: .
CDR3: CAIQRQENTEAFF
DNA: TGTGCCATCCAGAGGCAGGAGAACACTGAAGCTTTCTTT

V: TRBV6-6
J: TRBJ1-3
D: TRBD1
size: .
CDR3: CASSSTGGSGNTIYF
DNA: TGTGCCAGCAGCTCGACAGGGGGCTCTGGAAACACCATATATTTT

V: TRBV19
J: TRBJ2-2
D: TRBD1
size: once
CDR3: CASDRQGAGELFF
DNA: TGTGCCAGTGACAGACAGGGGGCCGGGGAGCTGTTTTTT

V: TRBV7-6
J: TRBJ1-5
D: .
size: .
CDR3: CASSLCGTENNQPQHF
DNA: TGTGCCAGCAGCTTATGCGGGACGGAGAATAATCAGCCCCAGCATTTT

V: TRBV7-9
J: TRBJ2-7
D: .
size: .
CDR3: CASSLETYEQYF
DNA: TGTGCCAGCAGCTTAGAGACCTACGAGCAGTACTTC

V: TRBV18
J: TRBJ2-3
D: .
size: medium-sized
CDR3: CASSPQGGTDTQYF
DNA: TGTGCCAGCTCACCTCAAGGGGGCACAGATACGCAGTATTTT

V: TRBV10-3
J: TRBJ1-1
D: TRBD1
size: .
CDR3: CAISESLQGVREAFF
DNA: TGTGCCATCAGTGAGTCGCTCCAGGGGGTGAGGGAGGCTTTCTTT

V: TRBV6-5
J: TRBJ1-5
D: .
size: .
CDR3: CASSSFRGNQPQHF
DNA: TGTGCCAGCAGCTCCTTTAGGGGCAATCAGCCCCAGCATTTT

V: TRBV3-1/TRBV3-2
J: TRBJ2-7
D: TRBD1
size: .
CDR3: CASSLNDRGAGQYF
DNA: TGTGCCAGCAGCCTTAACGACAGGGGGGCCGGGCAGTACTTC